The subject of this entry is one TCR beta chain. The data were obtained in a study of OX40 agonist ivuxolimab in advanced cancers. Whole-study context: Checkpoint inhibitors had been given previously to under 50% of patients.

The V and J ends lost 3 bases and 5 bases respectively, with 20 bases between them. The CDR3 has 16 amino acids. CDR1 SGHTS and CDR2 YDEGEE come from the germline V gene. Only in-frame clones appear in the TCRdb table, and some are missing; sequencing was by immunoSEQ multiplex PCR. In the table there are roughly 20,000 clones, more than 75% of which are singletons. The TCR comes from an adult with an advanced solid tumor such as melanoma, head and neck, liver or kidney cancer. The sequences come from CD4+ or CD8+ T cells sorted from blood, collected in a trial of the OX40 agonist ivuxolimab. The chain recombines TRBV5-8 with TRBJ2-5; D remains unclear. The CDR3 loop reads CASSWTPYGLGETQYF. CDR3 bases: TGTGCCAGCAGCTGGACCCCTTACGGCTTAGGGGAGACCCAGTACTTC.